This T cell receptor beta chain appears in the sequencing data of a study of T cell responses to AZD1222 COVID-19 vaccine. Study results and limitations: Repertoires were sampled only after the peak T cell response. White British ancestry dominated among donors, who included more females, and clonal diversity was possibly underestimated.

Using immunoSEQ multiplex PCR, the repertoire was profiled, and TCRdb retains in-frame clones only, with some absent. The repertoire has 100,000 to 150,000 clones, approximately 90% of them found once; the top ten carry about 4.2%. Notes on this clone: What it binds is not known.

V shed 0 bases and J 15 bases; nucleotides not matched to a gene: 8. CDR1 and CDR2 (germline): LGHDT, YNNKEL (reference sequence). The CDR3 length is 14 residues. This sequence originates from an adult in good health. The chain is built from TRBV3-1 (or the pseudogene TRBV3-2) and TRBJ1-3; 10 bases map to TRBD1. The sequencing used peripheral blood, collected on day 0 of AZD1222 vaccination. The CDR3 DNA sequence: TGTGCCAGCAGCCAAGACGGGACAGGGGCGAAGGGATATTTT. The encoded protein is CASSQDGTGAKGYF.